This paragraph covers one T cell receptor (beta chain) sequence. The antigen remains unidentified. V was pared by 6 bases and J by 2 bases, with 11 bases between. This CDR3 has 14 residues. In germline, CDR1 is LNHDA, CDR2 SQIVND (reference sequence). The entry originates in a study of cytomegalovirus exposure and HLA in healthy donors. It was with 60 Vbeta and 13 Jbeta primers that the PCR ran. This table comes from immunoSEQ multiplex PCR, and its TCRdb copy is limited to in-frame clones, with some not included. The table shows 110,000 or so clones, with about 76% occurring only once. Findings and limits, study-wide: Common viral pathogens (according to a later analysis) appeared linked to several of the most significant clusters.

This receptor was obtained from a woman in her thirties or forties in good health and CMV-seropositive. Sequenced material: PBMCs. This chain connects TRBV19 to TRBJ1-5; tentative D call: TRBD1 (5 bases). The CDR3 coding sequence is TGTGCCAGTAGCCCCACGGGGGGCAATCAGCCCCAGCATTTT. Protein: CASSPTGGNQPQHF.